This T cell receptor beta chain was found in a study of T-cell reconstitution after alpha-beta-depleted transplantation in children. Study-wide findings and caveats: Most T-cell counts and diversity one year after the transplant came from T cells that were newly produced.

This clonotype was observed a few times. The antigen is undetermined. Germline CDR1 reads MNHNS; CDR2 reads SASEGT. Trimming removed 6 bases from V and 15 bases from J; junction bases left unmatched: 15. The CDR3 is 15 amino acids. A library of TCRbeta sequences, prepared with unique molecular identifiers, was generated. Via MiXCR, TCRdb re-called the PCR reads, giving one row per CDR3 protein. Here the sample spans 700,000 to 950,000 distinct CDR3 sequences, roughly 15% being singletons. The sample consisted of PBMCs, mostly from graft donor cells, taken 360 days after TCRalphabeta/CD19-depleted stem cell transplant. V and J are TRBV6-1 and TRBJ2-1; 12 bases match TRBD1. The sequence was collected from a male patient younger than 18 who had a stem cell transplant for acute lymphoblastic leukemia, so the T cells may come from the graft donor. The CDR3: CASRTTGQGATKRFF. As DNA, the CDR3 is TGTGCCAGCAGAACAACGGGACAGGGGGCCACAAAGAGGTTCTTC.